This T cell receptor (beta chain) was captured in a study of blood T cell repertoires in COVID-19. About the study: T cells, B-cell-depleted T cells, or PBMCs provided the cDNA or gDNA that served as material.

Germline lookup yields CDR1 SGHAT and CDR2 FQNNGV. Trimming pared 2 bases from V and 15 bases from J, leaving 11 bases between. CDR3 size: 12 residues. Everyone who took part was roughly 18 to 89 years old, and they came from some 23 US areas. In the original processing: Amplification with reference gene primers provided the estimates of nucleated cell counts. The repertoire was sequenced with immunoSEQ multiplex PCR; TCRdb's copy has only in-frame clones and lacks some. From that table come the V and J calls and clone size; the DNA was used to work out D and trimming. Among hundreds of thousands of clones listed, 85% were seen once.

The V gene is TRBV11-2, the J gene TRBJ1-6; D remains ambiguous. Sequencing was performed on PBMCs or T cells enriched from blood (not recorded which). The source of this sequence is a woman aged 25 to 39 who had been exposed to COVID-19. The CDR3 protein is CASSLSPGDLHF. The CDR3 DNA reads TGTGCCAGCAGCTTATCCCCGGGTGACCTCCACTTT.